A single T cell receptor beta chain is shown here with its context. Original data processing: Amplification of reference gene primers was used by the study to estimate nucleated cell counts. TCRdb keeps only in-frame clones here, not all; method: immunoSEQ multiplex PCR. That table gives V, J and clone size, and the DNA gave D and trimming. The repertoire holds some 150,000 clones, with around 86% as singletons. The data were taken from a study of blood T cell repertoires in COVID-19. Study information: The origin of the acute and convalescent COVID-19 samples was the United States, Italy and Spain.

Sequencing input: peripheral blood. This receptor was identified in a man in his 70s with acute or convalescent COVID-19.

CDR3 in DNA: TGCAGCGTTGTGGAAGTAGCGGGGCCTAACACCTACGAGCAGTACTTC. This encodes CSVVEVAGPNTYEQYF. V gene TRBV29-1 combines with J gene TRBJ2-7; 8 nucleotides agree with TRBD2. This CDR3 is 16 amino acids long. V trimming: 4 bases; J trimming: 2 bases; junction bases outside the gene matches: 13. CDR1 SQVTM and CDR2 ANQGSEA come from the germline V gene.